This T cell receptor (beta chain) came from a study of cytomegalovirus exposure and HLA in healthy donors. General observations from the study: The authors enumerated under 200 TCR beta chains as linked to cytomegalovirus. First-cohort TCR clusters were later found to tend to co-occur in the 90 to 150 validation repertoires.

Of note for this clone: Its specificity is not known.

V shed 0 bases and J shed 7 bases, with 14 bases lying between them. CDR3 size: 15 residues. Looked up from germline, CDR1 is SGHRS and CDR2 is YFSETQ. Repertoires were generated with immunoSEQ multiplex PCR, while TCRdb's copy carries only in-frame clones and drops some. Here the sample spans 150,000 or so clones, around nine tenths being singletons. The donors were part of the approximately 120-subject validation cohort, which stood apart from the approximately 700-subject first cohort. The clonotype originates from a man between 18 and 29 years old in good health and CMV-seropositive. Sequencing input: PBMCs. The rearrangement links TRBV5-1 to TRBJ2-1, with a tentative D call TRBD2 (6 bases). The CDR3 here is CASSLDRPGGNEQFF. CDR3 nucleotides: TGCGCCAGCAGCTTGGACAGGCCCGGGGGTAATGAGCAGTTCTTC. Together with reference TRBV5-1 and TRBJ2-1, the CDR3 gives the full variable domain: KAGVTQTPRYLIKTRGQQVTLSCSPISGHRSVSWYQQTPGQGLQFLFEYFSETQRNKGNFPGRFSGRQFSNSRSEMNVSTLELGDSALYLCASSLDRPGGNEQFFGPGTRLTVL.